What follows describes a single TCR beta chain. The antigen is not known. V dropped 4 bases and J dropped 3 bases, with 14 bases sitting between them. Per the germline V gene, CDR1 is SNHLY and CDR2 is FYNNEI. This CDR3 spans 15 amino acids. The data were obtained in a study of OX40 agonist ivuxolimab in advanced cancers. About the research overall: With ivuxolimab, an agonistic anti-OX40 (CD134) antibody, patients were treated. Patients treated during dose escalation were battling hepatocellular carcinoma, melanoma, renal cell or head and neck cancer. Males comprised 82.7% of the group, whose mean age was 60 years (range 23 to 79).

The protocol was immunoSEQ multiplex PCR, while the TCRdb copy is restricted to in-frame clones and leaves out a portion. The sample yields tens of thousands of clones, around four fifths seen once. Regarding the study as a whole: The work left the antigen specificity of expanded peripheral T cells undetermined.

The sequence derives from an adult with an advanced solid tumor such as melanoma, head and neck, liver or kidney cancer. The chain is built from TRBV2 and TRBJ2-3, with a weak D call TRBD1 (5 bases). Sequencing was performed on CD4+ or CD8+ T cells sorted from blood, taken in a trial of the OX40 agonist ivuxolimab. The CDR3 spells CASSAGLPLTDTQYF. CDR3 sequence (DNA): TGTGCCAGCAGTGCAGGGCTACCATTAACAGATACGCAGTATTTT.